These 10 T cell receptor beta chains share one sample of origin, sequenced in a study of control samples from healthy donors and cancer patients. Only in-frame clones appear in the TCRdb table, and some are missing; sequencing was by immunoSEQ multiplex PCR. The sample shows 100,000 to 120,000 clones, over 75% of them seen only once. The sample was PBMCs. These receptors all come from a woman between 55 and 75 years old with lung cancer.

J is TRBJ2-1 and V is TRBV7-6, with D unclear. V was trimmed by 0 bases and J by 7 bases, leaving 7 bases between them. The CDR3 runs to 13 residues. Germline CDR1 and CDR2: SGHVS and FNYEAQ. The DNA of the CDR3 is TGTGCCAGCAGCTTAGCTTTTTTGAATGAGCAGTTCTTC. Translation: CASSLAFLNEQFF.

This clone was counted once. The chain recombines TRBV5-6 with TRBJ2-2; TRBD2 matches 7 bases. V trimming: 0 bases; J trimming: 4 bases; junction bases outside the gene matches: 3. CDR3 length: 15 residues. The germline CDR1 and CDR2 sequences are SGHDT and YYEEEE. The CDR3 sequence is CASSLAPGGTGELFF. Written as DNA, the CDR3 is TGTGCCAGCAGCTTGGCCCCGGGGGGCACCGGGGAGCTGTTTTTT.

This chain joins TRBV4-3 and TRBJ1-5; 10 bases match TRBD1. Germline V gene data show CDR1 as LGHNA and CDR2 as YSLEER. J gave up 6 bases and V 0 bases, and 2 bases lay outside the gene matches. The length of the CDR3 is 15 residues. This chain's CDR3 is CASSQDWTGGQPQHF. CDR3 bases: TGCGCCAGCAGCCAAGACTGGACAGGGGGTCAGCCCCAGCATTTT.

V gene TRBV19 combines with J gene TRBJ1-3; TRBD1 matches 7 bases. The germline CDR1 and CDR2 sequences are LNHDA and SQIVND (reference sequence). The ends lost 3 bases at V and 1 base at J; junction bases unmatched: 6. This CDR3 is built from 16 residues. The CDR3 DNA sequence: TGTGCCAGTAGTATCTCCGGGACAGCTTCTGGAAACACCATATATTTT. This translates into CASSISGTASGNTIYF. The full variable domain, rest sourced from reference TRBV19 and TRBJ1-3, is DGGITQSPKYLFRKEGQNVTLSCEQNLNHDAMYWYRQDPGQGLRLIYYSQIVNDFQKGDIAEGYSVSREKKESFPLTVTSAQKNPTAFYLCASSISGTASGNTIYFGEGSWLTVV.

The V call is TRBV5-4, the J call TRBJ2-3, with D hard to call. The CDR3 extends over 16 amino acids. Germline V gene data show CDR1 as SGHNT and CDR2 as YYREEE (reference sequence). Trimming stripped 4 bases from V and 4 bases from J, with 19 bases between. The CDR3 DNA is TGTGCCAGCAGCCTCCGTAGGACGGAGTCAGCAGATACGCAGTATTTT. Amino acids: CASSLRRTESADTQYF.

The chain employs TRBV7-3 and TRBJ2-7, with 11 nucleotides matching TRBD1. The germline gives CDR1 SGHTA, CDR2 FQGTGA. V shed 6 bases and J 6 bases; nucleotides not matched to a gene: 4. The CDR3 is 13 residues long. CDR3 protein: CASRPGQGGEQYF. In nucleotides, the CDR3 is TGTGCCAGCAGGCCGGGACAGGGGGGCGAGCAGTACTTC.

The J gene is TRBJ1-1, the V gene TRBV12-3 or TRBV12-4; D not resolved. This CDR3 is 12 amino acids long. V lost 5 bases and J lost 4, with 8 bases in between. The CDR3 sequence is CASSDISTEAFF. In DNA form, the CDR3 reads TGTGCCAGCAGTGACATTAGCACTGAAGCTTTCTTT.

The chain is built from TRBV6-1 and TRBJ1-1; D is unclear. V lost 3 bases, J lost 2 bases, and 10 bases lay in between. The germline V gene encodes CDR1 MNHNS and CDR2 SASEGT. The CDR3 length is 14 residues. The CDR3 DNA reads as TGTGCCAGCAGTGACCGACACCTTAACACTGAAGCTTTCTTT. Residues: CASSDRHLNTEAFF.

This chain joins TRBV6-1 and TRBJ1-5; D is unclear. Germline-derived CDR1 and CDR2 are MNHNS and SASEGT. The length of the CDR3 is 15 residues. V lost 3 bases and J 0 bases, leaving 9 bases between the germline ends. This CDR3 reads CASSDLGSSNQPQHF. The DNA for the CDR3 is TGTGCCAGCAGTGACCTTGGGTCTAGCAATCAGCCCCAGCATTTT.

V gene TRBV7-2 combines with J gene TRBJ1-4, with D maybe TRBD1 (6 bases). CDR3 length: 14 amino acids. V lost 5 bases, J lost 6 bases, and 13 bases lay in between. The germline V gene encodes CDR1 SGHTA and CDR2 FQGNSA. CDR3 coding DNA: TGTGCCAGCAGCCATCAGGGGACTCATGAAAAACTGTTTTTT. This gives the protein CASSHQGTHEKLFF.